The clone carrying this TCR beta chain was found a few times. The antigen is not known. The data are from a study of neurological immune-mediated disorders. Points from the study as a whole: When repertoires were grouped phylogenetically, those of 18 of 34 multiple sclerosis patients fell into one related-CDR3 cluster, a possible signature.

The unsorted libraries were made from 2 million PBMCs kept at -80 C. V was trimmed by 1 base and J by 5 bases, leaving 13 bases between them. The germline V gene has CDR1 SGHRS and CDR2 YFSETQ. This CDR3 contains 15 residues. 5'RACE employing 10-nucleotide random UMIs yielded the cDNA. TCRdb re-called the 5' RACE reads with MiXCR, one entry per CDR3 protein. The table lists some 46,000 distinct CDR3 sequences, roughly 4.4% of them singletons, with around 6% in the top ten. The J gene is TRBJ2-1, the V gene TRBV5-1; either TRBD1 or TRBD2 may fit D (5 bases each). The sample consisted of PBMCs. This sequence was found in a woman aged 55-70 years with multiple sclerosis. The CDR3 sequence is CASSLTGPINNEQFF. In DNA form, the CDR3 reads TGCGCCAGCAGCTTGACGGGACCAATAAACAATGAGCAGTTCTTC.